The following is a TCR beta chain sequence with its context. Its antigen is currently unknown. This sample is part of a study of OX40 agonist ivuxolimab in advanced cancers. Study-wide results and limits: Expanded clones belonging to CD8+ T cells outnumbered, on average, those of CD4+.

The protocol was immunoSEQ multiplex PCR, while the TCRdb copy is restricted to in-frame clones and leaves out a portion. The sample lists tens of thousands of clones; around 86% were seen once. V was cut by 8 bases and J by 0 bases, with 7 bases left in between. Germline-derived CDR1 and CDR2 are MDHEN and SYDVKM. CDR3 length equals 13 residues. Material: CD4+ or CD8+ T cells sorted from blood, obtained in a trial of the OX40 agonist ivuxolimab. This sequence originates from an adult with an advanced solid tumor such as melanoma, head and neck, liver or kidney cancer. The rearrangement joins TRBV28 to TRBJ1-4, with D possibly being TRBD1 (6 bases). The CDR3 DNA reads TGTGCCAGCGGGACAACAACTAATGAAAAACTGTTTTTT. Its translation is CASGTTTNEKLFF.